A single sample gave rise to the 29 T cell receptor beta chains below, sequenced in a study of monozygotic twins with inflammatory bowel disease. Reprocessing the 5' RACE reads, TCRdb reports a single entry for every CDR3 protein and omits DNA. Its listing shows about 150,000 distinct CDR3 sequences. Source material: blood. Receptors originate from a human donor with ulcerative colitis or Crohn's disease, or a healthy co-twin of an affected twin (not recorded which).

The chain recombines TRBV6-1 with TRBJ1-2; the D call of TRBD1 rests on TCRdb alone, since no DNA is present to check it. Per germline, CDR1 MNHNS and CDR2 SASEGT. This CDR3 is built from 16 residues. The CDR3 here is CASSRPVTGGKYGYTF.

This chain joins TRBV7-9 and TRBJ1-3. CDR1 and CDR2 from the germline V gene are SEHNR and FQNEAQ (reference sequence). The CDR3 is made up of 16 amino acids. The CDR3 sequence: CASSLYGKHSGNTIYF.

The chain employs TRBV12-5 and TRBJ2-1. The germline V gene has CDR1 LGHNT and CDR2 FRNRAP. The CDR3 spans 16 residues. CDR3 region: CASGLVLGGSYNEQFF.

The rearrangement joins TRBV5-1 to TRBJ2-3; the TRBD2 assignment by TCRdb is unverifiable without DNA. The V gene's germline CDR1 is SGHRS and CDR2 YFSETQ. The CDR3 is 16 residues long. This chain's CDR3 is CASSFVLAGNTDTQYF.

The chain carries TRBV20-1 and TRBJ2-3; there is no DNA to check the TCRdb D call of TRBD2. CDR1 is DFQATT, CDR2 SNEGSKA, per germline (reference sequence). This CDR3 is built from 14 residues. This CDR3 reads CSAPGTSGRSAQYF.

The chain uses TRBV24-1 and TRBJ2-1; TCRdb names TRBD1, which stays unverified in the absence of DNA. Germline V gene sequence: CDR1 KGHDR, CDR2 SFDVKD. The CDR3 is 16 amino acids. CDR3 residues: CATSDLGTPGYNEQFF.

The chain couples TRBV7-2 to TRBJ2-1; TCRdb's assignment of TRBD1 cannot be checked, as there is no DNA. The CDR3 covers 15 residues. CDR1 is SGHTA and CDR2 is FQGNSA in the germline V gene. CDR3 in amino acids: CASSRGLGGHNEQFF. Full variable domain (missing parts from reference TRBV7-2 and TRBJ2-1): GAGVSQSPSNKVTEKGKDVELRCDPISGHTALYWYRQSLGQGLEFLIYFQGNSAPDKSGLPSDRFSAERTGGSVSTLTIQRTQQEDSAVYLCASSRGLGGHNEQFFGPGTRLTVL.

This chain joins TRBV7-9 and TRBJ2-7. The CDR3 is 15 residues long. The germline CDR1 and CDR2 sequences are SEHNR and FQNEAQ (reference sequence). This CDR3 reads CASSGRSSTNYEQYF.

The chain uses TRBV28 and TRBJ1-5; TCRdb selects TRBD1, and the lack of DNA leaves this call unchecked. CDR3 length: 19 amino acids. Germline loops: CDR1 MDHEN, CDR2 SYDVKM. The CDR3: CASSQPGTGGEDGNQPQHF.

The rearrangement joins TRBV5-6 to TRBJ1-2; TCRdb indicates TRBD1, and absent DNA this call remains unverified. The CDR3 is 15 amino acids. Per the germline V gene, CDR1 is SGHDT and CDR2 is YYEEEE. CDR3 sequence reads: CASSFRTEYGDGYTF.

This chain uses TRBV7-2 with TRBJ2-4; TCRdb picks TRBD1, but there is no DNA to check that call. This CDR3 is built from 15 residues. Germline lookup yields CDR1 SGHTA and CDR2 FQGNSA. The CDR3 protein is CASSLVGGLKNIQYF.

The CDR3 spells CSAAEGAAYEQYF. This rearrangement joins TRBV29-1 to TRBJ2-7; there is no DNA to check the TCRdb D call of TRBD1. This CDR3 comprises 13 residues. CDR1 SQVTM and CDR2 ANQGSEA come from the germline V gene.

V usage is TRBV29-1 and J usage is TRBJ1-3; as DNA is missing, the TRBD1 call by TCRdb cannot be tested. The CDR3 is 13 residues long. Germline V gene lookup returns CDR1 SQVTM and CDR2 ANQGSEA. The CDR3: CSARLDGGNTIYF. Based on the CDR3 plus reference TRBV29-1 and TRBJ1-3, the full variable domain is SAVISQKPSRDICQRGTSLTIQCQVDSQVTMMFWYRQQPGQSLTLIATANQGSEATYESGFVIDKFPISRPNLTFSTLTVSNMSPEDSSIYLCSARLDGGNTIYFGEGSWLTVV.

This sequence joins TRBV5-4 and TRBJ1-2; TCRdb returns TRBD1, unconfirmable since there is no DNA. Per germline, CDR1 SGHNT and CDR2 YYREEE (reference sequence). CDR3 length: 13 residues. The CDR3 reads CASSLSRDYGYTF.

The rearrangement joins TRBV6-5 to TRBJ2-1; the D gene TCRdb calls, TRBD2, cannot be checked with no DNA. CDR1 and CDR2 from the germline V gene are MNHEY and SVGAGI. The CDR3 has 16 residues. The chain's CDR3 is CASSYSGTSIYNEQFF.

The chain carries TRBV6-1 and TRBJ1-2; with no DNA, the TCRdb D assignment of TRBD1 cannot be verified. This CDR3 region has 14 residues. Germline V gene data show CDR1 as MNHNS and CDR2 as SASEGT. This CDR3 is CASSPLQGHYGYTF.

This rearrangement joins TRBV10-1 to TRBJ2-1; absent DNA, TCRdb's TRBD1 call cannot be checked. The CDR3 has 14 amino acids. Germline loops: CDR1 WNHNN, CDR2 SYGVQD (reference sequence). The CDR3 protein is CASSESGRNNEQFF.

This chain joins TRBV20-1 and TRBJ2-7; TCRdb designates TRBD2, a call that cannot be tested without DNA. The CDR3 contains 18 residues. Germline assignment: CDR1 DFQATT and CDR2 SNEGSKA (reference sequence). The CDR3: CSARGPLAGGPGSYEQYF.

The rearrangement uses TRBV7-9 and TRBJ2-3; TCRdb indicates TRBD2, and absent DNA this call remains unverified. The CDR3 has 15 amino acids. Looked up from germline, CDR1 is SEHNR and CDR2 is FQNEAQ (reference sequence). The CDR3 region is CASSLSSGAWHTQYF.

The CDR3 region is CSVLPATLVGIQYF. The V and J genes are TRBV29-1 and TRBJ2-4; TCRdb names TRBD2, which stays unverified in the absence of DNA. The CDR3 runs 14 residues. Per germline, CDR1 SQVTM and CDR2 ANQGSEA.

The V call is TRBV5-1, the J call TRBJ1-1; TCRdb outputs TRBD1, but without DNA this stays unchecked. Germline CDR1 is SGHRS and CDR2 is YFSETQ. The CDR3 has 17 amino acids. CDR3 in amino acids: CASSLGVPGPGNTEAFF.

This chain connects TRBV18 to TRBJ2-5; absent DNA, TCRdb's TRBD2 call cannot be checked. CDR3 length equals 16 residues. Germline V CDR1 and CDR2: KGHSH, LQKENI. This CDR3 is CASSPRPGGLGETQYF.

The CDR3 spells CASTTLSYEQYF. The V and J genes are TRBV28 and TRBJ2-7. The CDR3 has 12 residues. Looked up from germline, CDR1 is MDHEN and CDR2 is SYDVKM.

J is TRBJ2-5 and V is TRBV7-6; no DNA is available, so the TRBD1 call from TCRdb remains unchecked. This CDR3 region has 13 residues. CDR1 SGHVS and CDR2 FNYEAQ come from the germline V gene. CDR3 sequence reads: CASSYRGLETQYF.

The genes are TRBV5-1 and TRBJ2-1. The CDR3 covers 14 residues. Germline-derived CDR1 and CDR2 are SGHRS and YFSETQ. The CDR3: CASSLVADYNEQFF. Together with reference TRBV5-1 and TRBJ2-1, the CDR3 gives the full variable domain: KAGVTQTPRYLIKTRGQQVTLSCSPISGHRSVSWYQQTPGQGLQFLFEYFSETQRNKGNFPGRFSGRQFSNSRSEMNVSTLELGDSALYLCASSLVADYNEQFFGPGTRLTVL.

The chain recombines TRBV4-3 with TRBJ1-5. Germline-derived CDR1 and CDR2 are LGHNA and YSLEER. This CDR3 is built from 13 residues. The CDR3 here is CASSQRVDQPQHF.

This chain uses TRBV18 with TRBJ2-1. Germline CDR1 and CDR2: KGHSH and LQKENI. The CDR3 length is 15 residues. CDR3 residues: CASSPSGSSYNEQFF.

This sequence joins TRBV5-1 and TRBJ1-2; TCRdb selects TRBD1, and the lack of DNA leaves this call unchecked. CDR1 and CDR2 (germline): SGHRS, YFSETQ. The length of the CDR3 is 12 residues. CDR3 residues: CASSLADRIYTF.

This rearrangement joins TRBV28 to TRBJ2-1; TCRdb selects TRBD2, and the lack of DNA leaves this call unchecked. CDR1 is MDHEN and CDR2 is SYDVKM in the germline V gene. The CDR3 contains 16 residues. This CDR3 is CASSQFGGDGYNEQFF.